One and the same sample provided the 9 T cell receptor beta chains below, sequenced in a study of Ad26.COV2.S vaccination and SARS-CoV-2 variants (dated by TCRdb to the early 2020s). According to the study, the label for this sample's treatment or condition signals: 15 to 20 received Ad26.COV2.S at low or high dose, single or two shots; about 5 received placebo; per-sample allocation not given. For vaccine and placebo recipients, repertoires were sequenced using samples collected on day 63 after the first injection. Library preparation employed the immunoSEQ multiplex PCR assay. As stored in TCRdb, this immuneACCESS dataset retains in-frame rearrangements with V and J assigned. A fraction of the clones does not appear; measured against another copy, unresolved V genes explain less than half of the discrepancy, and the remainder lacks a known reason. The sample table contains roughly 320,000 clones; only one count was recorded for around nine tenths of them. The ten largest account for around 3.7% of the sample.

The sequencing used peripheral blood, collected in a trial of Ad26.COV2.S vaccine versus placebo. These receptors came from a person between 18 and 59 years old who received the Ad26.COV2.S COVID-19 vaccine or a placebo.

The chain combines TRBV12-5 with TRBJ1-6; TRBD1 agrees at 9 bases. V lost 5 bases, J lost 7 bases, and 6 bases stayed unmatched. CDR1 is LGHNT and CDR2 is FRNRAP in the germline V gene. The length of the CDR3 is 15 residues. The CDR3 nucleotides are TGTGCTAGTGGTCCCCCGGGACAGGGAAATTCACCCCTCCACTTT. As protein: CASGPPGQGNSPLHF.

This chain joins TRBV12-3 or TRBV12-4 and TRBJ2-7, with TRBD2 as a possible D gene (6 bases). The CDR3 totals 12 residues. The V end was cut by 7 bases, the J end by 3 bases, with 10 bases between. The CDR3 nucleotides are TGTGCCAGCACCCACGGGAGCTACGAGCAGTACTTC. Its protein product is CASTHGSYEQYF.

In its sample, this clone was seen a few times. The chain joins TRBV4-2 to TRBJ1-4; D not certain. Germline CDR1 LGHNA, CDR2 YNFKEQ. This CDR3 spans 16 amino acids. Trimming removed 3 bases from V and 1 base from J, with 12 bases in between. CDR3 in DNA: TGTGCCAGCAGCCAGGCCCCGGAGAGAACTAATGAAAAACTGTTTTTT. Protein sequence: CASSQAPERTNEKLFF.

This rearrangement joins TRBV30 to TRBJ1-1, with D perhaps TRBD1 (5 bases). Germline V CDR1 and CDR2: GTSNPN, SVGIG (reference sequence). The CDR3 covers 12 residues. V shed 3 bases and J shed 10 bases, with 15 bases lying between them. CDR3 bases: TGTGCCTGGAGCATAGGAGGGGAGGGAGCTTTCTTT. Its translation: CAWSIGGEGAFF.

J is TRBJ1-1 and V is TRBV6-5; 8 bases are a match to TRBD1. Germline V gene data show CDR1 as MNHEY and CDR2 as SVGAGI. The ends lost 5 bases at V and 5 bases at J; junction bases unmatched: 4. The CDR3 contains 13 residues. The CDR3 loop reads CASSIRTGTEAFF. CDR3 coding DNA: TGTGCCAGCAGTATCCGGACAGGGACTGAAGCTTTCTTT.

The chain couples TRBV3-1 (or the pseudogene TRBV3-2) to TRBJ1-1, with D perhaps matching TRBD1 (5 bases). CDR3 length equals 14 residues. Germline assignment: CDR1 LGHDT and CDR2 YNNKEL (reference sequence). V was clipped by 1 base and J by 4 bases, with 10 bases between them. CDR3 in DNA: TGTGCCAGCAGCCAAGGGACATCCCTCACTGAAGCTTTCTTT. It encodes CASSQGTSLTEAFF.

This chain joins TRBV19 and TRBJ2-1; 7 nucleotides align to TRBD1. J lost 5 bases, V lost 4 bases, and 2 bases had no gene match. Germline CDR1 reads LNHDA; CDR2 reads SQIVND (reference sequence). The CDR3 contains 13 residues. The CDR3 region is CASSTGQNNEQFF. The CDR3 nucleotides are TGTGCCAGTAGTACGGGACAGAACAATGAGCAGTTCTTC.

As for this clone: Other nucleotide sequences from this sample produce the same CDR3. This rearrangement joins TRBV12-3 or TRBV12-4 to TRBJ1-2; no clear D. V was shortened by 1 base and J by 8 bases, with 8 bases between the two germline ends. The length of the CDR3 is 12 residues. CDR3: CASSLVGGGYTF. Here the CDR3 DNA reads TGTGCCAGCAGTTTAGTAGGAGGGGGCTACACCTTC.

CDR3 sequence: CASSPYGGGVDYNEQFF. The CDR3 bases are TGTGCCAGCAGTCCTTATGGGGGGGGAGTCGACTACAATGAGCAGTTCTTC. The V and J genes are TRBV27 and TRBJ2-1; TRBD2 aligns across 7 bases. The CDR3 totals 17 residues. The V segment lost 5 bases and the J segment 3 bases; nucleotides outside the gene matches: 13. Germline assignment: CDR1 MNHEY and CDR2 SMNVEV (reference sequence).